The 9 T cell receptor beta chains below come from one sample, sequenced in a study of cytomegalovirus exposure and HLA in healthy donors. The PCR made use of 60 Vbeta and 13 Jbeta primers. Measured with immunoSEQ multiplex PCR; TCRdb has only the in-frame clones, and not every one. This sample has fewer than 150,000 clones, with 73% found just once. Material: PBMCs. These receptors all stem from a human donor in good health.

This chain joins TRBV4-1 and TRBJ2-7, with no clear D. The CDR3 runs 15 residues. V was pared by 4 bases and J by 0 bases, with 13 bases between. Germline CDR1 and CDR2: MGHRA and YSYEKL. The CDR3 loop is CASSRGLPSSYEQYF. CDR3 DNA: TGCGCCAGCAGCCGAGGCCTCCCGAGCTCCTACGAGCAGTACTTC.

This chain uses TRBV19 with TRBJ1-2, with a weak D call TRBD1 (6 bases). This CDR3 comprises 13 residues. Germline assignment: CDR1 LNHDA and CDR2 SQIVND (reference sequence). The V and J ends lost 2 bases and 2 bases respectively, with 6 bases between them. For the CDR3, the DNA is TGTGCCAGTAGTATAACAGGGAACTATGGCTACACCTTC. This sequence encodes CASSITGNYGYTF.

This clone was seen only a few times. This chain joins TRBV10-3 and TRBJ1-4; possible D gene TRBD1, 6 bases. The CDR3 runs 12 residues. Trimming took 4 bases from V and 6 from J, leaving 6 bases between them. Looked up from germline, CDR1 is ENHRY and CDR2 is SYGVKD. CDR3 nucleotides: TGTGCCATCAGTGGGACAGATGAAAAACTGTTTTTT. It is translated as CAISGTDEKLFF.

This clone has a count of ten or more. The chain carries TRBV30 and TRBJ1-3; D unclear. Germline-derived CDR1 and CDR2 are GTSNPN and SVGIG (reference sequence). The CDR3 loop spans 11 amino acids. Trimming cost V 2 bases and J 6 bases, with 5 bases left between them. CDR3 sequence (DNA): TGTGCCTGGAGTTCCAAAAACACCATATATTTT. Translation gives CAWSSKNTIYF.

This rearrangement joins TRBV7-9 to TRBJ2-5; 8 bases align to TRBD1. V shed 1 base, J shed 5 bases, and the junction held 0 bases outside the gene matches. Germline-derived CDR1 and CDR2 are SEHNR and FQNEAQ (reference sequence). The CDR3 has 13 amino acids. CDR3 amino acids: CASSLGQGETQYF. CDR3 in DNA: TGTGCCAGCAGCTTAGGACAGGGGGAGACCCAGTACTTC. The full variable domain, completed using reference TRBV7-9 and TRBJ2-5, is DTGVSQNPRHKITKRGQNVTFRCDPISEHNRLYWYRQTLGQGPEFLTYFQNEAQLEKSRLLSDRFSAERPKGSFSTLEIQRTEQGDSAMYLCASSLGQGETQYFGPGTRLLVL.

This clone was seen only a few times. The rearrangement joins TRBV4-1 to TRBJ2-2; 8 bases are a match to TRBD2. V gave up 6 bases and J gave up 8 bases; unmatched junction bases: 8. Germline-derived CDR1 and CDR2 are MGHRA and YSYEKL. The CDR3 spans 14 residues. CDR3: CASSRAGEGGELFF. Here the CDR3 DNA reads TGCGCCAGCAGTCGAGCGGGAGAAGGTGGGGAGCTGTTTTTT.

This sequence joins TRBV28 and TRBJ2-7; 7 bases map to TRBD2. CDR3 length equals 17 residues. The V segment lost 7 bases and the J segment 7 bases; nucleotides outside the gene matches: 22. Germline assignment: CDR1 MDHEN and CDR2 SYDVKM. In DNA form, the CDR3 reads TGTGCCAGCACCGACTTGGCGGGGGAGCCAGGGTCCGGTGAGCAGTACTTC. It codes for CASTDLAGEPGSGEQYF.

This clone occurred a few times. The chain couples TRBV2 to TRBJ2-5; D might be TRBD2 (6 bases). The V and J ends lost 3 bases and 7 bases respectively, with 12 bases between them. This CDR3 spans 13 amino acids. Germline CDR1 is SNHLY and CDR2 is FYNNEI. The CDR3 sequence: CASSERRDGTQYF. CDR3 sequence (DNA): TGTGCCAGCAGTGAGAGGCGGGATGGGACCCAGTACTTC.

This clone was observed a few times. The chain employs TRBV5-4 and TRBJ2-5; D is perhaps TRBD1 (6 bases). Trimming removed 0 bases at V and 4 bases at J, with 13 bases between. The CDR3 spans 15 residues. Germline loops: CDR1 SGHNT, CDR2 YYREEE (reference sequence). In DNA form, the CDR3 reads TGTGCCAGCAGCTTGGGGCAGGGGCAAAGAGAGACCCAGTACTTC. Encoded protein: CASSLGQGQRETQYF.